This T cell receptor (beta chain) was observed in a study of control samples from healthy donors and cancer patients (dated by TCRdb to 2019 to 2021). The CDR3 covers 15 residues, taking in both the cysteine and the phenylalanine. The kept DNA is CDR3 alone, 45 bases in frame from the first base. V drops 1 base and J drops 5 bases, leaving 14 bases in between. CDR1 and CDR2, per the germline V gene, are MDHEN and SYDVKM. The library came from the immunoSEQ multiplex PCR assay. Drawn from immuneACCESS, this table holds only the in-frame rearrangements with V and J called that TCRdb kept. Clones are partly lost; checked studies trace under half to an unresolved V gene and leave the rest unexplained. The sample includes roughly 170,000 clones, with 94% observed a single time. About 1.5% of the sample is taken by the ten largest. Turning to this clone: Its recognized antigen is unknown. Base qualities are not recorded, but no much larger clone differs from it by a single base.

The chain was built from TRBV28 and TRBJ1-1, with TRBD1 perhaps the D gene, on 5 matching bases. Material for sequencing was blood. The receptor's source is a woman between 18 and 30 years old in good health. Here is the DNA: TGTGCCAGCAGTTTATTGGATACAGGAGGGACTGAAGCTTTCTTT. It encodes CASSLLDTGGTEAFF.